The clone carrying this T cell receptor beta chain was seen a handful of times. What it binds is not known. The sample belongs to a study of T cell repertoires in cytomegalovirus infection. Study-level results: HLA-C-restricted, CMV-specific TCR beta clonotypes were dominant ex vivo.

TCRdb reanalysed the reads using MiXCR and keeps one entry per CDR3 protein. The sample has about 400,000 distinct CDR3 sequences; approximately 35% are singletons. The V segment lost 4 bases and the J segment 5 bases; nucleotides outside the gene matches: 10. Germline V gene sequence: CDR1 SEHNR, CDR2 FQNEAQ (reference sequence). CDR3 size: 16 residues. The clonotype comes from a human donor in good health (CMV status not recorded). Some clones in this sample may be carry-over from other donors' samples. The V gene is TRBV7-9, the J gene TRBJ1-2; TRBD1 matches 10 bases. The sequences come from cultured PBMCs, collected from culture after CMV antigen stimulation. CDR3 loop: CASSSGLGTGDYGYTF. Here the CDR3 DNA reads TGTGCCAGCAGCTCAGGCCTTGGGACAGGGGATTATGGCTACACCTTC.